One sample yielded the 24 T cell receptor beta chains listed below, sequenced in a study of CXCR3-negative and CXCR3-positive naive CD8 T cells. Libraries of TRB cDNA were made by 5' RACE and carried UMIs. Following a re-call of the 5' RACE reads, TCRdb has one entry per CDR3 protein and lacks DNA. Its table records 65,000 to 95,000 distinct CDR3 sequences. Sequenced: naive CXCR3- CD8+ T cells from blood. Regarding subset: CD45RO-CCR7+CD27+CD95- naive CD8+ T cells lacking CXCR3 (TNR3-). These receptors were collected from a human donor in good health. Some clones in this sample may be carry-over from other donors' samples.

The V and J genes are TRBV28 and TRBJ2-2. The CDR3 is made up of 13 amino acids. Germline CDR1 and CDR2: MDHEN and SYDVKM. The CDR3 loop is CASNQRNTGELFF.

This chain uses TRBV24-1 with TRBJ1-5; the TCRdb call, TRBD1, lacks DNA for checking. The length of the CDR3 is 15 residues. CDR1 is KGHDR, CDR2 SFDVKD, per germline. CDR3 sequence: CATSGADRAGQPQHF.

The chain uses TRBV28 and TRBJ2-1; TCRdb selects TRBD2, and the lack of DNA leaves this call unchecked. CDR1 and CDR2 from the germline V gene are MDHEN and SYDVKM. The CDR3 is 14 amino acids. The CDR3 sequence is CASKKGPPYNEQFF.

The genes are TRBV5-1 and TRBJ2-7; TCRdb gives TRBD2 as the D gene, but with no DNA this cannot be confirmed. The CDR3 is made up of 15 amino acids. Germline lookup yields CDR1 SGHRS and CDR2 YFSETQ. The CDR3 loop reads CASSLAAGLIDEQYF. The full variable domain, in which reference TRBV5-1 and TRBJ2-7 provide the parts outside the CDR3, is KAGVTQTPRYLIKTRGQQVTLSCSPISGHRSVSWYQQTPGQGLQFLFEYFSETQRNKGNFPGRFSGRQFSNSRSEMNVSTLELGDSALYLCASSLAAGLIDEQYFGPGTRLTVT.

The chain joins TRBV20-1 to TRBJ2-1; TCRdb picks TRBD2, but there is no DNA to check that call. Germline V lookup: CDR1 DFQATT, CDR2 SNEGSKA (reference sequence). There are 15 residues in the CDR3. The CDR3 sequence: CSAPDYPGPYNEQFF.

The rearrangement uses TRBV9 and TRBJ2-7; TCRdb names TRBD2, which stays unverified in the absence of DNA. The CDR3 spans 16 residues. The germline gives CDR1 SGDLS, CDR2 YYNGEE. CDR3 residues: CASSVGGTSGYYEQYF. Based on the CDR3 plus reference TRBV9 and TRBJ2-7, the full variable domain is DSGVTQTPKHLITATGQRVTLRCSPRSGDLSVYWYQQSLDQGLQFLIQYYNGEERAKGNILERFSAQQFPDLHSELNLSSLELGDSALYFCASSVGGTSGYYEQYFGPGTRLTVT.

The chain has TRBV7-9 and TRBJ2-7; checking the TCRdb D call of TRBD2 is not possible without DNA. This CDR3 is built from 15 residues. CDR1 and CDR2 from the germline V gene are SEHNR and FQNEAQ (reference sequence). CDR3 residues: CASSLVTSGTYEQYF.

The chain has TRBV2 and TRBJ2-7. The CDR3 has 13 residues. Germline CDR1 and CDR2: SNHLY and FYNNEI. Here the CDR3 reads CASSERLALEQYF.

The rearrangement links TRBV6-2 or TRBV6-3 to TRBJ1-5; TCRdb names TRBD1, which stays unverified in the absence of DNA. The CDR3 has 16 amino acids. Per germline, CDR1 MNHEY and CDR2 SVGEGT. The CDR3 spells CASSYSEGLSNQPQHF.

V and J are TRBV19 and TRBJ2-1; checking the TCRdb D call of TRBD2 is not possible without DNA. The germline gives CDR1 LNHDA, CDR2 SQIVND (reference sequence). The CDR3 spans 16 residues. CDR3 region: CASSPGLAGGLNEQFF.

The CDR3 loop is CSADPLAGAGNEQFF. The V call is TRBV20-1, the J call TRBJ2-1; lacking DNA, the TRBD2 call made by TCRdb goes unchecked. Germline CDR1 and CDR2: DFQATT and SNEGSKA (reference sequence). CDR3 length equals 15 residues.

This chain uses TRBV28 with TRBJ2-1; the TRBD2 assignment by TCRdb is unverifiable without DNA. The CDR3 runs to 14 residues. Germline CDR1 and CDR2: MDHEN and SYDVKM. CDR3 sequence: CASSLLAGYNEQFF.

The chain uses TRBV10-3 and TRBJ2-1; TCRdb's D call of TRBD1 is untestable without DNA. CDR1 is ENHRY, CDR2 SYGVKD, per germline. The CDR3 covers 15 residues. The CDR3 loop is CAISESVGGENEQFF.

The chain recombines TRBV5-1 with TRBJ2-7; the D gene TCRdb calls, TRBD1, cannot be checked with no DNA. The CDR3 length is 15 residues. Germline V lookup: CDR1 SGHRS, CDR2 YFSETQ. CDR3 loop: CASSPAGTGVWEQYF. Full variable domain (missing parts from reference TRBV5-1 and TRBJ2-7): KAGVTQTPRYLIKTRGQQVTLSCSPISGHRSVSWYQQTPGQGLQFLFEYFSETQRNKGNFPGRFSGRQFSNSRSEMNVSTLELGDSALYLCASSPAGTGVWEQYFGPGTRLTVT.

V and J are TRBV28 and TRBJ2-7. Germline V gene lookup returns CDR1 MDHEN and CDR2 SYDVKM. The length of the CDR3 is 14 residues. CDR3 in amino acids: CASSFSGGYYEQYF.

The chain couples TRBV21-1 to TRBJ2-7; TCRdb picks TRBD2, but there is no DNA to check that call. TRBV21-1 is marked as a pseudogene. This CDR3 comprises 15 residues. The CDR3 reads CASSNKAAGHYEQYF.

The CDR3 sequence: CASSPPDRRWYEQYF. V gene TRBV7-9 combines with J gene TRBJ2-7; the D call from TCRdb, TRBD1, cannot be confirmed without DNA. There are 15 residues in the CDR3. Germline V lookup: CDR1 SEHNR, CDR2 FQNEAQ (reference sequence).

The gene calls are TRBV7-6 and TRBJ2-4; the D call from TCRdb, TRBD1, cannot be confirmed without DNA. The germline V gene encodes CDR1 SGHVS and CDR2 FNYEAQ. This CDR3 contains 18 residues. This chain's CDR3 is CASSLYSDTPTGKNIQYF. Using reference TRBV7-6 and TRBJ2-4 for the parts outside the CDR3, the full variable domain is GAGVSQSPRYKVTKRGQDVALRCDPISGHVSLYWYRQALGQGPEFLTYFNYEAQQDKSGLPNDRFSAERPEGSISTLTIQRTEQRDSAMYRCASSLYSDTPTGKNIQYFGAGTRLSVL.

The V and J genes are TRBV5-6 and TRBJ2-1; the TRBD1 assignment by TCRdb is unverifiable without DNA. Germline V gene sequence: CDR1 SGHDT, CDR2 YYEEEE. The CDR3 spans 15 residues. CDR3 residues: CASLWAGPTYNEQFF.

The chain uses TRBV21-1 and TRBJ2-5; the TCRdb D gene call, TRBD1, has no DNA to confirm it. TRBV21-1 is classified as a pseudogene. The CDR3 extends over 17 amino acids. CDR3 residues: CASSKGTGGITQETQYF.

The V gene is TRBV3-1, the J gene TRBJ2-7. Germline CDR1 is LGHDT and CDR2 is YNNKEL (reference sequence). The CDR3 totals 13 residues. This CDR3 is CASAAGATYEQYF.

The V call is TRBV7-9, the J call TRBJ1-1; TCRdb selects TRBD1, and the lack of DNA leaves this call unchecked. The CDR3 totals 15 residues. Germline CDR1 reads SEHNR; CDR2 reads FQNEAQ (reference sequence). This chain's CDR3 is CASSSGQGWSTEAFF.

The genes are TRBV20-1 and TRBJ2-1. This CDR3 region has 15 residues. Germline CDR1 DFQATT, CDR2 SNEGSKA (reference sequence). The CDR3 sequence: CSAFPFTSSYNEQFF.

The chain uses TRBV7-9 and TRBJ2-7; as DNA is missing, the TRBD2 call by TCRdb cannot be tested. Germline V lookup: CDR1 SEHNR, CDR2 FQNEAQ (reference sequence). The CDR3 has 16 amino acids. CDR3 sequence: CASSFWELAGVIEQYF.